This T cell receptor beta chain stems from a study of early T cells in non-severe SARS-CoV-2 infection. The CDR3 contains 16 residues. Germline V gene sequence: CDR1 KGHDR, CDR2 SFDVKD. J gave up 2 bases and V 6 bases, and 10 bases lay outside the gene matches. This clonotype was picked up many times. Each CDR3 protein is one row after TCRdb ran MiXCR on the 5' RACE reads. The repertoire consists of over 60,000 distinct CDR3 sequences, with roughly a tenth occurring once and the leading ten covering about 8.3%. This receptor was taken from an adult who was a healthcare worker with PCR-confirmed SARS-CoV-2 infection or an uninfected control (not recorded which). This material consisted of whole blood, taken at baseline. The chain has TRBV24-1 and TRBJ2-3, with 7 nucleotides matching TRBD2. In DNA form, the CDR3 reads TGTGCCACCAGTTGGAGCGGGGCATTCCCCACAGATACGCAGTATTTT. This codes for CATSWSGAFPTDTQYF.